Following are 27 T cell receptor beta chains from one sample sequenced in a study of early T cells in non-severe SARS-CoV-2 infection. TCRdb fed the 5' RACE reads into MiXCR, producing one record per CDR3 protein. The sample holds tens of thousands of distinct CDR3 sequences, 10% to 15% seen once. The sample taken for sequencing was whole blood. The receptors were sampled from an adult who was a healthcare worker with PCR-confirmed SARS-CoV-2 infection or an uninfected control (not recorded which).

The table lists this clonotype with many counts. The chain employs TRBV7-2 and TRBJ2-1, with 10 positions matching TRBD2. The CDR3 spans 17 residues. The V gene's germline CDR1 is SGHTA and CDR2 FQGNSA. V dropped 4 bases and J dropped 3; count of bases not matched to a gene: 9. CDR3 nucleotides: TGTGCCAGCAGCTCAAAAAGCGGGGGGGCTTACTACAATGAGCAGTTCTTC. This codes for CASSSKSGGAYYNEQFF.

This clonotype was detected many times. This chain joins TRBV4-1 and TRBJ2-7, with D tentatively TRBD2 (6 bases). The CDR3 extends over 15 amino acids. V shed 6 bases and J shed 1 base, with 16 bases lying between them. In germline, CDR1 is MGHRA, CDR2 YSYEKL. This CDR3 is CASSHLRGPSYEQYF. In nucleotides, the CDR3 is TGCGCCAGCAGTCACCTGCGGGGACCATCCTACGAGCAGTACTTC.

In this sample, this clonotype turned up many times. The genes are TRBV3-1 and TRBJ1-2; no clear D gene. CDR1 is LGHDT and CDR2 is YNNKEL in the germline V gene (reference sequence). The germline V and J ends were trimmed by 5 bases and 2 bases, with 12 bases remaining between them. The CDR3 is 14 residues long. The CDR3 DNA sequence: TGTGCCAGCAGCGCCGGCCGGGCCAACTATGGCTACACCTTC. Its translation: CASSAGRANYGYTF.

This clonotype was found many times. The genes are TRBV6-1 and TRBJ2-7; D might be TRBD2 (5 bases). This CDR3 spans 15 amino acids. With 4 bases removed from V and 2 bases from J, the gap between germline ends came to 15 bases. Per germline, CDR1 MNHNS and CDR2 SASEGT. The CDR3 sequence: CASSVSGLRTYEQYF. The CDR3 bases are TGTGCCAGCAGTGTAAGTGGACTGAGAACCTACGAGCAGTACTTC.

The chain carries TRBV5-1 and TRBJ2-7; maybe TRBD1 (6 bases). V lost 1 base and J lost 0, with 11 bases in between. The CDR3 loop spans 15 amino acids. Germline CDR1 is SGHRS and CDR2 is YFSETQ. The CDR3 region has the DNA TGCGCCAGCAGCTTGTCGGGACAAATCTCCTACGAGCAGTACTTC. It translates to CASSLSGQISYEQYF.

This clonotype showed up many times. The V gene is TRBV18, the J gene TRBJ1-6; D is ambiguous. CDR1 and CDR2 (germline): KGHSH, LQKENI. CDR3 size: 15 residues. V was pared by 3 bases and J by 10 bases, with 16 bases between. The chain's CDR3 is CASSPLDSLGSPLHF. CDR3 coding DNA: TGTGCCAGCTCACCGCTCGATAGCCTCGGGTCACCCCTCCACTTT.

Note on this clonotype: A much larger clone sits a single nucleotide away, making a read error possible. The chain recombines TRBV10-2 with TRBJ2-3; 7 bases line up with TRBD2. From germline, CDR1 is WSHSY and CDR2 SAAADI. CDR3 length equals 15 residues. V gave up 10 bases and J gave up 0 bases; unmatched junction bases: 10. CDR3 nucleotide sequence: TGCGCCACCGGGACTACCCGCCCTAGCACAGATACGCAGTATTTT. Translated: CATGTTRPSTDTQYF.

The chain uses TRBV9 and TRBJ2-3; D call uncertain. The CDR3 runs to 13 residues. In germline, CDR1 is SGDLS, CDR2 YYNGEE. Trimming pared 4 bases from V and 3 bases from J, leaving 9 bases between. The CDR3, as DNA: TGTGCCAGCAGCCCGAGTTTGACAGATACGCAGTATTTT. It translates to CASSPSLTDTQYF.

This clonotype has a handful of counts. The V call is TRBV6-1, the J call TRBJ2-2, with 11 bases lining up with TRBD2. The CDR3 consists of 15 residues. Per germline, CDR1 MNHNS and CDR2 SASEGT. Germline trimming cut 3 bases from V and 6 bases from J; bases unmatched to any gene: 3. For the CDR3, the DNA is TGTGCCAGCAGTGATTTAGCGGGGGGGCCCGGGGAGCTGTTTTTT. Translation gives CASSDLAGGPGELFF.

The genes are TRBV7-9 and TRBJ1-6; D is possibly TRBD1 (5 bases). The germline CDR1 and CDR2 sequences are SEHNR and FQNEAQ (reference sequence). There are 15 residues in the CDR3. Trimming pared 5 bases from V and 10 bases from J, leaving 18 bases between. The CDR3 DNA sequence: TGTGCCAGCAGCCCACGTCTCGGGGCCGGGTCACCCCTCCACTTT. Amino acids: CASSPRLGAGSPLHF.

This clonotype was detected many times. The chain joins TRBV7-6 to TRBJ1-6, with D hard to call. This CDR3 region has 16 residues. The V gene's germline CDR1 is SGHVS and CDR2 FNYEAQ. V dropped 1 base and J dropped 0 bases, with 7 bases sitting between them. Written as DNA, the CDR3 is TGTGCCAGCAGCTTAGGCCCGAGCTCCTATAATTCACCCCTCCACTTT. This sequence encodes CASSLGPSSYNSPLHF.

Turning to this clonotype: A read error may explain this, as a much larger clone is one base away. The chain employs TRBV19 and TRBJ2-7, with D tentatively TRBD2 (5 bases). V shed 6 bases and J shed 1 base, with 10 bases lying between them. The CDR3 is 13 amino acids. CDR1 and CDR2 from the germline V gene are LNHDA and SQIVND (reference sequence). CDR3 nucleotides: TGTGCCAGTAGACAACGGGGTTCCTACGAGCAGTACTTC. Protein sequence: CASRQRGSYEQYF.

This clonotype appeared many times. CDR3 region: CASGRDSDRWQYF. The CDR3 DNA reads as TGTGCCAGCGGCCGGGACTCAGACCGATGGCAGTACTTC. This chain uses TRBV27 with TRBJ2-7; D may be TRBD2 (6 bases). Germline-derived CDR1 and CDR2 are MNHEY and SMNVEV (reference sequence). Trimming left V 8 bases short and J 9 bases short, with 20 bases between. CDR3 length: 13 residues.

This clonotype came up many times. This CDR3 reads CASSQDLQVWGTEAFF. CDR3 DNA: TGTGCCAGCAGCCAAGATCTGCAGGTATGGGGGACTGAAGCTTTCTTT. J is TRBJ1-1 and V is TRBV3-1, with D tentatively TRBD1 (5 bases). V lost 0 bases and J 5 bases, leaving 16 bases between the germline ends. Germline values: CDR1 LGHDT, CDR2 YNNKEL (reference sequence). The CDR3 has 16 residues.

There are many counts of this clonotype. This chain joins TRBV10-3 and TRBJ2-7; TRBD1 matches 11 bases. CDR1 is ENHRY, CDR2 SYGVKD, per germline. The CDR3 is 18 amino acids. V lost 2 bases, J lost 6 bases, and 15 bases stayed unmatched. CDR3 bases: TGTGCCATCAGTGAGGGGTTAAGGATGGGACAGGGGGTTTCCGAGCAGTACTTC. Translating gives CAISEGLRMGQGVSEQYF.

About this clonotype itself: It is likely a read error, because the conserved phenylalanine at the end of the CDR3 is missing. The chain combines TRBV5-1 with TRBJ1-2; TRBD1 agrees at 10 bases. V dropped 5 bases and J dropped 3; count of bases not matched to a gene: 16. CDR1 is SGHRS and CDR2 is YFSETQ in the germline V gene. The CDR3 runs to 18 residues. In nucleotides, the CDR3 is TGCGCCAGCAGGCCCCTGTGGACAGGGGGAGTCACTGACTATGGCTACACCTCC. Protein sequence: CASRPLWTGGVTDYGYTS.

The chain combines TRBV2 with TRBJ2-1; 9 bases align to TRBD1. J gave up 1 base and V 7 bases, and 5 bases lay outside the gene matches. CDR1 and CDR2 (germline): SNHLY, FYNNEI. The CDR3 has 15 residues. In DNA, the CDR3 is TGTGCCAGCACCACGGGACAGGGATCCTACAATGAGCAGTTCTTC. Translated: CASTTGQGSYNEQFF.

The rearrangement links TRBV6-6 to TRBJ2-3; no clear D. CDR1 and CDR2 from the germline V gene are MNHNY and SVGAGI (reference sequence). The V end lost 7 bases, the J end lost 4 bases, and 9 bases lay between the germline ends. This CDR3 comprises 12 residues. The CDR3 sequence is CASISTPDTQYF. In DNA, the CDR3 is TGTGCCAGCATAAGTACCCCAGATACGCAGTATTTT.

This clonotype appeared many times. The rearrangement links TRBV6-2 or TRBV6-3 to TRBJ2-2, with D unclear. CDR1 and CDR2 (germline): MNHEY, SVGEGT. The CDR3 extends over 10 amino acids. Trimming removed 6 bases from V and 7 bases from J, with 3 bases in between. The CDR3 loop reads CASRDGELFF. DNA of the CDR3: TGTGCCAGCAGAGACGGGGAGCTGTTTTTT.

The chain has TRBV7-9 and TRBJ1-2; no clear D. The CDR3 length is 12 residues. In germline, CDR1 is SEHNR, CDR2 FQNEAQ (reference sequence). Trimming took 6 bases from V and 6 from J, leaving 11 bases between them. Here the CDR3 DNA reads TGTGCCAGCAGTTCGCAGCAACATGGCTACACCTTC. Translating gives CASSSQQHGYTF.

In its sample, this clonotype was seen many times. This chain joins TRBV4-3 and TRBJ2-3; 15 bases are a match to TRBD2. This CDR3 region has 15 residues. Germline CDR1 LGHNA, CDR2 YSLEER. V dropped 3 bases and J dropped 6; count of bases not matched to a gene: 1. The CDR3 nucleotides are TGCGCCAGCAGCCACGGGACTAGCGGGGGGGATACGCAGTATTTT. Translating gives CASSHGTSGGDTQYF.

There are many counts of this clonotype. The chain recombines TRBV7-7 with TRBJ2-2; D is uncertain. CDR1 is SSHAT, CDR2 FNYEAQ, per germline (reference sequence). With 5 bases removed from V and 7 bases from J, the gap between germline ends came to 17 bases. The CDR3 is 15 amino acids. The chain's CDR3 is CASSPRPGTGGELFF. The CDR3 DNA reads as TGTGCCAGCAGCCCGCGGCCCGGCACGGGCGGGGAGCTGTTTTTT. Complete variable domain (other parts from reference TRBV7-7 and TRBJ2-2): GAGVSQSPRYKVTKRGQDVTLRCDPISSHATLYWYQQALGQGPEFLTYFNYEAQPDKSGLPSDRFSAERPEGSISTLTIQRTEQRDSAMYRCASSPRPGTGGELFFGEGSRLTVL.

The V call is TRBV11-2, the J call TRBJ1-2; D perhaps matches TRBD1 (5 bases). V lost 1 base and J lost 5, with 17 bases in between. Per germline, CDR1 SGHAT and CDR2 FQNNGV. This CDR3 has 16 amino acids. CDR3 sequence reads: CASSLVRQGLKYGYTF. Here the CDR3 DNA reads TGTGCCAGCAGCTTAGTCCGTCAGGGATTAAAATATGGCTACACCTTC.

V usage is TRBV4-3 and J usage is TRBJ1-1; D not certain. Deletions cut 3 bases from V and 1 base from J, with 12 bases between. Germline values: CDR1 LGHNA, CDR2 YSLEER. This CDR3 is built from 15 residues. CDR3 DNA sequence: TGCGCCAGCAGCCAGTATAGGGCAGCGAACACTGAAGCTTTCTTT. Its protein is CASSQYRAANTEAFF.

The chain couples TRBV20-1 to TRBJ1-2, with no clear D. Trimming took off 1 base at V and 2 bases at J, with 11 bases between the two ends. CDR3 length equals 14 residues. Germline CDR1 DFQATT, CDR2 SNEGSKA (reference sequence). CDR3: CSARGSTGNYGYTF. CDR3 DNA: TGCAGTGCTAGAGGCTCGACTGGGAACTATGGCTACACCTTC.

The table lists this clonotype with many counts. The gene calls are TRBV6-5 and TRBJ2-1, with 7 bases fitting TRBD1. The CDR3 has 15 amino acids. V dropped 2 bases and J dropped 7; count of bases not matched to a gene: 8. CDR1 and CDR2 from the germline V gene are MNHEY and SVGAGI. The CDR3 here is CASSYPGTATNEQFF. In DNA, the CDR3 is TGTGCCAGCAGTTACCCCGGGACAGCCACTAATGAGCAGTTCTTC.

This clonotype was detected many times. The V gene is TRBV18, the J gene TRBJ1-1; tentatively, D is TRBD1 (5 bases). V lost 10 bases and J 1 base, leaving 13 bases between the germline ends. Per the germline V gene, CDR1 is KGHSH and CDR2 is LQKENI. This CDR3 region has 13 residues. Here the CDR3 reads CATHWTPNTEAFF. The CDR3 bases are TGTGCCACCCATTGGACACCGAACACTGAAGCTTTCTTT.